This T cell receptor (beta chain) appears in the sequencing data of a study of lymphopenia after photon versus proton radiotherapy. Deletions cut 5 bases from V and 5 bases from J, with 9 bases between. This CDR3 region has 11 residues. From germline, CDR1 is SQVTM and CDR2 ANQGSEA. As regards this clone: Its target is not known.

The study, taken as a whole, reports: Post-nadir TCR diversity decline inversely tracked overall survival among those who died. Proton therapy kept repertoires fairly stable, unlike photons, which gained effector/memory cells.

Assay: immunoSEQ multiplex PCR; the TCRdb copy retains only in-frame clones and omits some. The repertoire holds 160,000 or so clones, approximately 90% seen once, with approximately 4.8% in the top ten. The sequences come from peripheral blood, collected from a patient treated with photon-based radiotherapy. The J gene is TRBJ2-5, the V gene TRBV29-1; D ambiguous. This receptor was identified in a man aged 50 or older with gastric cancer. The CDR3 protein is CSVHSGETQYF. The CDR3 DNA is TGCAGCGTTCACTCTGGGGAGACCCAGTACTTC.